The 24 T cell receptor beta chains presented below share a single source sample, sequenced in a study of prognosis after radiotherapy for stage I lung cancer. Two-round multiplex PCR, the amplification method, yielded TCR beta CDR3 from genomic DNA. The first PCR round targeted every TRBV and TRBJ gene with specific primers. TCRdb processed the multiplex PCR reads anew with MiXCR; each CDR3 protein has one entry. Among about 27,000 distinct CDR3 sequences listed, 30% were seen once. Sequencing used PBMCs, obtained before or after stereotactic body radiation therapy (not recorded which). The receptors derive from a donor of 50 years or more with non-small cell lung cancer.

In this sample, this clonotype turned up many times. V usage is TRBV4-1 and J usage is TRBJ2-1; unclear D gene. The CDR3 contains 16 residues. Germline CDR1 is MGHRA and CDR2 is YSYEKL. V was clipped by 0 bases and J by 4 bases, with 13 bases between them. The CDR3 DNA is TGCGCCAGCAGCCAAGATCTTGGACGACAATACAATGAGCAGTTCTTC. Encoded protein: CASSQDLGRQYNEQFF.

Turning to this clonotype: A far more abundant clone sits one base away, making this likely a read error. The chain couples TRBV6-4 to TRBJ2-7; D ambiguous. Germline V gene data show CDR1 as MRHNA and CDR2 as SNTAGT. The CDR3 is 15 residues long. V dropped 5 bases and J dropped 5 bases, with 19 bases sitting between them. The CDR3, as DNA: TGTGCCAGCAGTAGCCGAATGGTGGGCAGAAACGAGCAGTACTTC. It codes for CASSSRMVGRNEQYF.

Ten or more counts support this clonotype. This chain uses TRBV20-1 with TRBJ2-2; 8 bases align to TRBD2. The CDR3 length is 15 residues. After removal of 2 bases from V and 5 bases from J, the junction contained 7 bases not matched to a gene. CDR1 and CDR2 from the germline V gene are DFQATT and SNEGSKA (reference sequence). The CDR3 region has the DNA TGCAGTGCTAGAAAGCCAGCGGGAGTAACCGGGGAGCTGTTTTTT. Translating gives CSARKPAGVTGELFF.

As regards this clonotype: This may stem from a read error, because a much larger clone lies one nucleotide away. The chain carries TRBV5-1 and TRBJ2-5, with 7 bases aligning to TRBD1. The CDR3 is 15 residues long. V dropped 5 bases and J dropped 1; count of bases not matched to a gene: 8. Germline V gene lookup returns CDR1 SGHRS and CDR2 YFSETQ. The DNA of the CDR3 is TGCGCCAGCAGGGAAGGACAGGTACTCCAAGAGACCCAGTACTTC. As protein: CASREGQVLQETQYF.

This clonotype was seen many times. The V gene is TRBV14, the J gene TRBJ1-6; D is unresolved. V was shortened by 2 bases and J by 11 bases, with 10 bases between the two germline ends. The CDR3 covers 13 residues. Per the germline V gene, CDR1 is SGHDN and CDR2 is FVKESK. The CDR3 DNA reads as TGTGCCAGCAGCCAATCAAGTTTACCACCCCTCCACTTT. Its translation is CASSQSSLPPLHF.

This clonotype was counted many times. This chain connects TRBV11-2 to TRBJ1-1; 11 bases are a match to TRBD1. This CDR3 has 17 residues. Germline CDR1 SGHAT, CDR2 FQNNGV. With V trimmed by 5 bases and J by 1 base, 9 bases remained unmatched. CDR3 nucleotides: TGTGCCAGCAGCCCCGGGACAGGGGGGAGGAGGAACACTGAAGCTTTCTTT. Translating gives CASSPGTGGRRNTEAFF. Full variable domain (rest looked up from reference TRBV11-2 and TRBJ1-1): EAGVAQSPRYKIIEKRQSVAFWCNPISGHATLYWYQQILGQGPKLLIQFQNNGVVDDSQLPKDRFSAERLKGVDSTLKIQPAKLEDSAVYLCASSPGTGGRRNTEAFFGQGTRLTVV.

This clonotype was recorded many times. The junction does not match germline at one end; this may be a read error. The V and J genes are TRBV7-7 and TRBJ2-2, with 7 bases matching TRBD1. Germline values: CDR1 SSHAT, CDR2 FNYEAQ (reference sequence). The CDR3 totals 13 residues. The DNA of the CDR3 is TGTGCTAGCAGCCAACAGGGGTCCGGGGAGCTGTTTTTT. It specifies CASSQQGSGELFF.

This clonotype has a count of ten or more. DNA of the CDR3: TGTGCCAGCAGTTTGACAGGGGCACGGCAGCCCCAGCATTTT. Translating it yields CASSLTGARQPQHF. The chain combines TRBV2 with TRBJ1-5; 8 bases match TRBD1. In germline, CDR1 is SNHLY, CDR2 FYNNEI. Trimming at V came to 5 bases and at J to 7 bases, leaving 7 bases not matched to a gene. The CDR3 is 14 amino acids. The full variable domain, its missing parts supplied by reference TRBV2 and TRBJ1-5, is EPEVTQTPSHQVTQMGQEVILRCVPISNHLYFYWYRQILGQKVEFLVSFYNNEISEKSEIFDDQFSVERPDGSNFTLKIRSTKLEDSAMYFCASSLTGARQPQHFGDGTRLSIL.

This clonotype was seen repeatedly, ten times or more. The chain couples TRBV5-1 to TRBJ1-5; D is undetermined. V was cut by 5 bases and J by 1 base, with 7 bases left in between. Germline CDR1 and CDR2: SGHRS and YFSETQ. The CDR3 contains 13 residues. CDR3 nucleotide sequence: TGCGCCAGCAGACTGGGGAGCAATCAGCCCCAGCATTTT. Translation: CASRLGSNQPQHF.

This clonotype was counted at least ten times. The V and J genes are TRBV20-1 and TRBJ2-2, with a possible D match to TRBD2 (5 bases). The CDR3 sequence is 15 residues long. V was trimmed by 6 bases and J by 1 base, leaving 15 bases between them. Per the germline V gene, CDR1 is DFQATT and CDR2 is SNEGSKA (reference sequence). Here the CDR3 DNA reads TGCAGTGCCCTTATAGCGAGTTTGAACACCGGGGAGCTGTTTTTT. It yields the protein CSALIASLNTGELFF.

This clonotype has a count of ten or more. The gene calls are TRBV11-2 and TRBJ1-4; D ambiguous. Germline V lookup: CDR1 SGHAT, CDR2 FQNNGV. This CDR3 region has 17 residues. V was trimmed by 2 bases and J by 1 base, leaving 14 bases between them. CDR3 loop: CASSLMRGSGTNEKLFF. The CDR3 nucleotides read TGTGCCAGCAGCTTAATGAGAGGGTCTGGAACTAATGAAAAACTGTTTTTT.

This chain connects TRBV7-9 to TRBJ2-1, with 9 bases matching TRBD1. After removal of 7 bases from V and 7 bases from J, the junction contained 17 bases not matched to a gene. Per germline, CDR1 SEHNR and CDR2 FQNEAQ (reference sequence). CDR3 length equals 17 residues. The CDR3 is CASIADRGVLVRNEQFF. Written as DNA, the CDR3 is TGTGCCAGCATTGCGGACAGGGGAGTTCTTGTAAGGAATGAGCAGTTCTTC.

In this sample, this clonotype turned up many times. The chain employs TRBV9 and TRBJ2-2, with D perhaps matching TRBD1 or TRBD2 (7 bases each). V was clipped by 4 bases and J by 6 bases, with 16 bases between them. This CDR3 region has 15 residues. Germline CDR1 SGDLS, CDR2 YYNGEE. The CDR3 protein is CASSPGGGKSGELFF. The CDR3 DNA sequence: TGTGCCAGCAGCCCAGGGGGGGGGAAGTCCGGGGAGCTGTTTTTT. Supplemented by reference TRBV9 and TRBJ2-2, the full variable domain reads DSGVTQTPKHLITATGQRVTLRCSPRSGDLSVYWYQQSLDQGLQFLIQYYNGEERAKGNILERFSAQQFPDLHSELNLSSLELGDSALYFCASSPGGGKSGELFFGEGSRLTVL.

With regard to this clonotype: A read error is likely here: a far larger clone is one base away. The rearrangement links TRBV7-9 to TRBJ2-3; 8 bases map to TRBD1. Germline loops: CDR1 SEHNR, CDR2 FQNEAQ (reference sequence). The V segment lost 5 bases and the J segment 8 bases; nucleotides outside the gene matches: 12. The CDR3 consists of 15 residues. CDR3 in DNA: TGTGCCAGCAGCCCTCAGGGGGCTCCAGGAGGTACGCAGTATTTT. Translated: CASSPQGAPGGTQYF.

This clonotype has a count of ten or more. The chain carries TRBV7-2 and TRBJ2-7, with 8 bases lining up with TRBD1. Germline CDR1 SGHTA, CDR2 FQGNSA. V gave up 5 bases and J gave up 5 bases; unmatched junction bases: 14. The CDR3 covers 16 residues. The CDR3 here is CASSKTGAGASDEQYF. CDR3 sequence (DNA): TGTGCCAGCAGCAAGACAGGGGCCGGGGCTTCGGACGAGCAGTACTTC.

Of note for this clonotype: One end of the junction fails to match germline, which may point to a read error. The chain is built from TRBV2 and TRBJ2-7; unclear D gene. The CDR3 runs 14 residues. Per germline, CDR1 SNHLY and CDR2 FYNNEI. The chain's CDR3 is CVSRSERFSYEQYF. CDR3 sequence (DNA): TGTGTCAGCAGAAGCGAAAGGTTCTCCTACGAGCAGTACTTC. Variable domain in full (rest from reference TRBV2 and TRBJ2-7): EPEVTQTPSHQVTQMGQEVILRCVPISNHLYFYWYRQILGQKVEFLVSFYNNEISEKSEIFDDQFSVERPDGSNFTLKIRSTKLEDSAMYFCVSRSERFSYEQYFGPGTRLTVT.

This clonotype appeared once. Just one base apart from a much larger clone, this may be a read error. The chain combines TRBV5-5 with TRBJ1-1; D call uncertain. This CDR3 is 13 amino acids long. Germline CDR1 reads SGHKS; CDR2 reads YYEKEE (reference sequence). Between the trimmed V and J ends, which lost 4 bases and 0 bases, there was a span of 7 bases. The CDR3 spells CASSTLLNTEAFF. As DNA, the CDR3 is TGTGCCAGCAGCACCCTCTTGAACACTGAAGCTTTCTTT.

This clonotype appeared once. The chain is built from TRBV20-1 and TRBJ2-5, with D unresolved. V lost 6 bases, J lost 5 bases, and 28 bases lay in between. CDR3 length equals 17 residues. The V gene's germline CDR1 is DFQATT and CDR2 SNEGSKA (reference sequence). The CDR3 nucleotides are TGCAGTGCCCATGGGTCAGGCTCCCTTGGTCTCTTTGAGACCCAGTACTTC. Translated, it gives CSAHGSGSLGLFETQYF.

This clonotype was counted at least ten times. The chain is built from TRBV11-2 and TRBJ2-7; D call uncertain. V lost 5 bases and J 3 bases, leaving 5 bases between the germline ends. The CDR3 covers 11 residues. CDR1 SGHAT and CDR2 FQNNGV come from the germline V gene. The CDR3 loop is CASSANYEQYF. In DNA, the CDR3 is TGTGCCAGCAGCGCCAACTACGAGCAGTACTTC.

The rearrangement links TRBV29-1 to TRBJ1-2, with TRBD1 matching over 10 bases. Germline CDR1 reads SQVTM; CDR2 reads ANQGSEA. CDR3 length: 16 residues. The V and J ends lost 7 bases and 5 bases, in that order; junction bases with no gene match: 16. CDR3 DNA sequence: TGCAGCGCCCTGGGGACAGGGGAATTAGATGGGTATGGCTACACCTTC. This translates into CSALGTGELDGYGYTF.

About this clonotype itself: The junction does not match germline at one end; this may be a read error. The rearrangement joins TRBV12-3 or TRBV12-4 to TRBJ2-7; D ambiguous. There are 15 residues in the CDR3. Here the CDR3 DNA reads TGTGCCAGCAGTTTGGCCAGTGGGCTTGTTTACGAACAGTACTTC. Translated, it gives CASSLASGLVYEQYF.

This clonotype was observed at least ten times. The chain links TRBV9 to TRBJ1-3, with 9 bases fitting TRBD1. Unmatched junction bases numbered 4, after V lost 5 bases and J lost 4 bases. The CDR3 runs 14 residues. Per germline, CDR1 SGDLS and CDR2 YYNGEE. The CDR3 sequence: CASSPTGGGNTIYF. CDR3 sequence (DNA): TGTGCCAGCAGTCCAACAGGGGGCGGAAACACCATATATTTT.

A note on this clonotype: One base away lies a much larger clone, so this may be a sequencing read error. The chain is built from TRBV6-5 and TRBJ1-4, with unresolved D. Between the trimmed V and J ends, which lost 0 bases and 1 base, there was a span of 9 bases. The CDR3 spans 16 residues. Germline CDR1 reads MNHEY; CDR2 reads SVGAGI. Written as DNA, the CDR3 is TGTGCCAGCAGTTACTCTTGGATAGAAACTAATGAAAAACTGTTTTTT. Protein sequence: CASSYSWIETNEKLFF.

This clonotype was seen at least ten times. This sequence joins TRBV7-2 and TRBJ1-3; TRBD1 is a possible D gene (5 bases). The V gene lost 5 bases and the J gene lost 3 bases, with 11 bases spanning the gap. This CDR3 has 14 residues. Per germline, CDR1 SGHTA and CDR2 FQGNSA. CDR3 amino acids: CASSLRVGGNTIYF. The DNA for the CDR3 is TGTGCCAGCAGCCTCAGGGTGGGTGGAAACACCATATATTTT.